Given below is one T cell receptor (beta chain) in context. Its antigen is undetermined. A much larger clone lies a single base off, so this may be a read error. A primer matching the constant region was used to make TCR beta cDNA from approximately 0.45 ug of total RNA. Nested multiplex PCR, run for three rounds with slightly modified ARM-PCR, yielded TCR beta libraries. TRBV1-TRBV30 forward primers and a C-beta reverse primer were used in the first two PCR rounds, which each ran for approximately 9 cycles. Each CDR3 protein is one row after TCRdb ran MiXCR on the multiplex PCR reads. The table includes roughly 70,000 distinct CDR3 sequences, about three quarters detected once. CDR1 and CDR2 (germline): SGHAT, FQNNGV. The CDR3 extends over 16 amino acids. This sample was taken from a study of tumor-infiltrating lymphocytes in primary liver carcinoma. Co-extracting RNA and DNA was done with 20-30 mg of unsorted bulk tissue as input. Patients carried chronic HBV infection without prior treatment.

The study's findings and limits: It was observed that only about 8-25% of the top clones appeared in every one of the five tumor regions. Tumors had a top-250-clone fraction that was significantly higher than blood (p = 0.039).

Sample: liver tumor tissue from sampling region 4. Specified subset: tumor region T4, right-lateral pole. V and J are TRBV11-2 and TRBJ2-1; possibly TRBD1 or TRBD2 for D (6 bases each). The receptor was isolated from a man aged 35 to 55 with primary liver carcinoma and hepatitis B virus infection. CDR3 sequence: CASSPRPSGAADEQSF. The CDR3 DNA follows: TGTGCCAGCAGCCCCAGGCCGTCGGGGGCGGCCGATGAGCAGTCCTTC.